This T cell receptor beta chain is drawn from a study of T cells in Graves' hyperthyroidism and ophthalmopathy. Study observations and caveats: Researchers report that a 13 V-J model separated ophthalmopathy from stable hyperthyroidism. Most thyroid clonotypes with frequency above 0.001 were detected in blood.

As concerns this clonotype: What it binds is not known.

Uncontrolled infection, other autoimmune disease, pregnancy or lactation disqualified patients from enrolment. Each diagnosis drew on symptoms, thyroxine, TRAb, thyroid ultrasound and orbital computed tomography findings. The CDR3 sequence is 14 residues long. The germline V gene has CDR1 SGHRS and CDR2 YFSETQ. Trimming stripped 4 bases from V and 0 bases from J, with 8 bases between. There were TCR beta CDR3 regions amplified from RNA transcripts. RT-PCR in the first round (using the HTBI primer set) targeted the TCR CDR3. TCRdb analysed the multiplex PCR reads with MiXCR anew, one entry per CDR3 protein. The sample records over 500,000 distinct CDR3 sequences, 46% being singletons.

The sequencing input was peripheral blood or thyroid tissue (not recorded which). This TCR derives from an adult woman with Graves' disease, either hyperthyroidism or ophthalmopathy (not recorded which). V usage is TRBV5-1 and J usage is TRBJ1-3, with D perhaps matching TRBD1 (5 bases). The CDR3 here is CASSQTVSGNTIYF. For the CDR3, the DNA is TGCGCCAGCAGCCAGACAGTCTCTGGAAACACCATATATTTT.